The 21 T cell receptor beta chains in this list originate from one sample, sequenced in a study of T cell responses to AZD1222 COVID-19 vaccine. Libraries were prepared by immunoSEQ multiplex PCR; TCRdb keeps only in-frame clonotypes and omits some of them. The sample carries 150,000 or so clones, about 92% recorded once. The sample in question was peripheral blood, obtained on day 0 of AZD1222 vaccination. These receptors came from an adult in good health.

The chain combines TRBV28 with TRBJ1-2, with TRBD1 matching 8 bases. The V gene end was trimmed by 6 bases and the J gene end by 8 bases; junction bases not matched to a gene: 14. The CDR3 sequence is 15 residues long. CDR1 is MDHEN and CDR2 is SYDVKM in the germline V gene. CDR3 sequence (DNA): TGTGCCAGCAGCCCACCGGCAGGGGGCGGAAAAGGCTACACCTTC. Its protein product is CASSPPAGGGKGYTF.

The chain joins TRBV7-2 to TRBJ2-7; 8 nucleotides agree with TRBD1. The CDR3 is 16 residues long. The V and J ends lost 1 base and 3 bases, in that order; junction bases with no gene match: 8. Germline V gives CDR1 SGHTA, CDR2 FQGNSA. The CDR3 nucleotides are TGTGCCAGCAGCTTAGAGGCAGGGGGCGCCTACTACGAGCAGTACTTC. The encoded protein is CASSLEAGGAYYEQYF.

V gene TRBV28 combines with J gene TRBJ1-5, with TRBD1 as a possible D gene (5 bases). There are 15 residues in the CDR3. CDR1 and CDR2 (germline): MDHEN, SYDVKM. V gave up 2 bases and J gave up 6 bases, with 14 bases separating them. CDR3 region: CASSLLGQGGQPQHF. The CDR3 DNA reads TGTGCCAGCAGTTTACTGGGGCAGGGCGGTCAGCCCCAGCATTTT.

V usage is TRBV7-2 and J usage is TRBJ2-1, with 7 bases that match TRBD1. Germline CDR1 is SGHTA and CDR2 is FQGNSA. Trimming removed 5 bases from V and 4 bases from J; junction bases left unmatched: 8. This CDR3 is 15 amino acids long. The CDR3 sequence: CASSVDRVGYNEQFF. The CDR3 region has the DNA TGTGCCAGCAGCGTCGACAGGGTAGGTTACAATGAGCAGTTCTTC.

V is TRBV12-3 or TRBV12-4 and J is TRBJ1-1; D is ambiguous. The ends were cut back, 1 base at V and 5 bases at J, with 8 bases in the middle. The length of the CDR3 is 13 residues. The CDR3 spells CASSLGWGTEAFF. DNA for the CDR3: TGTGCCAGCAGTTTAGGTTGGGGAACTGAAGCTTTCTTT.

The chain employs TRBV5-3 and TRBJ1-2; 8 bases are shared with TRBD1. TRBV5-3 is an ORF, with its function uncertain. The trim removed 4 bases at V and 2 bases at J, leaving 7 bases unmatched. This CDR3 region has 15 residues. The CDR3 reads CARSRRTGTNYGYTF. The CDR3 region has the DNA TGTGCCAGAAGCAGAAGGACAGGGACGAACTATGGCTACACCTTC.

The V call is TRBV7-2, the J call TRBJ1-5, with 8 nucleotides matching TRBD1. The junction had 0 bases not matched to a gene; V was cut back by 1 base and J by 7 bases. CDR1 and CDR2 (germline): SGHTA, FQGNSA. CDR3 length: 13 residues. CDR3 coding DNA: TGTGCCAGCAGCTTAGACAGGGGGCAGCCCCAGCATTTT. It encodes CASSLDRGQPQHF.

CDR3 nucleotides: TGCGCCAGCAGCTTTTCACAAGAGACCCAGTACTTC. Its protein product is CASSFSQETQYF. The rearrangement joins TRBV5-1 to TRBJ2-5, with D hard to call. The CDR3 sequence is 12 residues long. Germline loops: CDR1 SGHRS, CDR2 YFSETQ. The V end lost 2 bases, the J end lost 2 bases, and 4 bases lay between the germline ends.

The chain recombines TRBV6-5 with TRBJ1-5; D remains ambiguous. Trimming pared 5 bases from V and 5 bases from J, leaving 10 bases between. The CDR3 length is 13 residues. From germline, CDR1 is MNHEY and CDR2 SVGAGI. CDR3 in DNA: TGTGCCAGCAGTCCCCAATATTATCAGCCCCAGCATTTT. Translation gives CASSPQYYQPQHF.

The V call is TRBV9, the J call TRBJ1-2; the match to TRBD1 covers 8 bases. The V segment lost 3 bases and the J segment 2 bases; nucleotides outside the gene matches: 3. Germline CDR1 reads SGDLS; CDR2 reads YYNGEE. The CDR3 runs 14 residues. The CDR3 loop reads CASSAQGVNYGYTF. For the CDR3, the DNA is TGTGCCAGCAGCGCACAGGGGGTAAACTATGGCTACACCTTC.

This clone was seen a few times. V usage is TRBV6-2 or TRBV6-3 and J usage is TRBJ1-5; D uncertain. The germline V and J ends were trimmed by 5 bases and 5 bases, with 19 bases remaining between them. Germline loops: CDR1 MNHEY, CDR2 SVGEGT. This CDR3 comprises 16 residues. CDR3 DNA sequence: TGTGCCAGCAGTGGACGCCCGGGAGGGTTCGATCAGCCCCAGCATTTT. Its protein product is CASSGRPGGFDQPQHF.

This chain's CDR3 is CSASLVNGEKLFF. Here the CDR3 DNA reads TGCAGTGCTAGTTTGGTTAACGGTGAAAAACTGTTTTTT. The rearrangement joins TRBV20-1 to TRBJ1-4; no clear D. The CDR3 runs to 13 residues. CDR1 is DFQATT and CDR2 is SNEGSKA in the germline V gene (reference sequence). Trimming removed 3 bases at V and 7 bases at J, with 12 bases between.

The J gene is TRBJ2-1, the V gene TRBV5-1; 13 bases agree with TRBD2. V shed 6 bases and J 5 bases; nucleotides not matched to a gene: 5. The CDR3 length is 15 residues. Germline-derived CDR1 and CDR2 are SGHRS and YFSETQ. This chain's CDR3 is CASTRTSGGDNEQFF. The CDR3 DNA sequence: TGCGCCAGCACCCGGACTAGCGGGGGAGACAATGAGCAGTTCTTC.

The chain is built from TRBV5-1 and TRBJ2-1; no clear D gene. The CDR3 is made up of 12 amino acids. Germline V gene data show CDR1 as SGHRS and CDR2 as YFSETQ. The V and J ends lost 1 base and 7 bases respectively, with 6 bases between them. The CDR3 region has the DNA TGCGCCAGCAGCTTGAGGGTTAATGAGCAGTTCTTC. As protein: CASSLRVNEQFF.

This sequence joins TRBV6-6 and TRBJ2-7; D is unclear. The V and J ends lost 5 bases and 2 bases respectively, with 7 bases between them. The length of the CDR3 is 12 residues. Germline lookup yields CDR1 MNHNY and CDR2 SVGAGI (reference sequence). CDR3 coding DNA: TGTGCCAGCAGTCCGGCCGCCTACGAGCAGTACTTC. Translated, it gives CASSPAAYEQYF.

The chain couples TRBV7-9 to TRBJ2-7; 9 nucleotides align to TRBD2. The germline gives CDR1 SEHNR, CDR2 FQNEAQ (reference sequence). This CDR3 comprises 15 residues. V gave up 1 base and J gave up 2 bases; unmatched junction bases: 3. The CDR3 here is CASSLVSSGAYEQYF. For the CDR3, the DNA is TGTGCCAGCAGCTTAGTGTCTAGCGGGGCCTACGAGCAGTACTTC. Looking up the rest from reference TRBV7-9 and TRBJ2-7 gives the full variable domain: DTGVSQNPRHKITKRGQNVTFRCDPISEHNRLYWYRQTLGQGPEFLTYFQNEAQLEKSRLLSDRFSAERPKGSFSTLEIQRTEQGDSAMYLCASSLVSSGAYEQYFGPGTRLTVT.

The J gene is TRBJ2-2, the V gene TRBV19; 8 positions match TRBD1. Germline V lookup: CDR1 LNHDA, CDR2 SQIVND (reference sequence). This CDR3 is built from 16 residues. V gave up 3 bases and J gave up 7 bases; unmatched junction bases: 10. CDR3 region: CASSMRSTGGGGELFF. CDR3 DNA: TGTGCCAGTAGTATGAGGAGTACAGGGGGAGGCGGGGAGCTGTTTTTT.

This chain connects TRBV30 to TRBJ2-7, with D possibly being TRBD2 (7 bases). The CDR3 consists of 14 residues. Germline CDR1 and CDR2: GTSNPN and SVGIG (reference sequence). V was pared by 4 bases and J by 0 bases, with 13 bases between. The CDR3: CAWTGGGFSYEQYF. CDR3 sequence (DNA): TGTGCCTGGACTGGGGGGGGCTTCTCCTACGAGCAGTACTTC.

The chain carries TRBV5-4 and TRBJ2-3; no firm D call. CDR3 length: 13 amino acids. V lost 3 bases and J lost 2, with 7 bases in between. The V gene's germline CDR1 is SGHNT and CDR2 YYREEE (reference sequence). The CDR3 sequence is CASSSINTDTQYF. In DNA, the CDR3 is TGTGCCAGCAGCTCTATAAACACAGATACGCAGTATTTT.

The chain recombines TRBV5-1 with TRBJ1-5, with 7 positions matching TRBD1. Germline lookup yields CDR1 SGHRS and CDR2 YFSETQ. This CDR3 is 14 amino acids long. V was clipped by 4 bases and J by 1 base; unmatched bases: 2. CDR3 in amino acids: CASSAGQSNQPQHF. The CDR3 nucleotides read TGCGCCAGCAGCGCGGGACAGAGCAATCAGCCCCAGCATTTT.

This chain joins TRBV6-5 and TRBJ2-2; D is undetermined. V was pared by 6 bases and J by 1 base, with 6 bases between. The length of the CDR3 is 13 residues. Germline V CDR1 and CDR2: MNHEY, SVGAGI. The CDR3 DNA is TGTGCCAGCAGCAACAGGAACACCGGGGAGCTGTTTTTT. This codes for CASSNRNTGELFF.